The clone carrying this T cell receptor (beta chain) was recorded many times. This specimen belongs to a study of CD8 T cells in ankylosing spondylitis. V was trimmed by 2 bases and J by 3 bases, leaving 19 bases between them. Germline values: CDR1 LGHDT, CDR2 YNNKEL (reference sequence). The length of the CDR3 is 18 residues. Researchers built TCR beta libraries using quantitative 5'-RACE with molecular barcodes. TCRdb recomputed calls from the 5' RACE reads with MiXCR, one row per CDR3 protein. The table records 90,000 to 100,000 distinct CDR3 sequences, roughly 8.3% of them present only once. This TCR came from a male donor with ankylosing spondylitis or in good health (not recorded which). The V gene is TRBV3-1, the J gene TRBJ2-2; tentatively, D is TRBD2 (6 bases). Sequencing used blood, either unsorted or a sorted T cell fraction (not recorded which). CDR3: CASSQKLAALNDTGELFF. The CDR3, as DNA: TGTGCCAGCAGCCAAAAATTAGCGGCTTTAAACGACACCGGGGAGCTGTTTTTT.